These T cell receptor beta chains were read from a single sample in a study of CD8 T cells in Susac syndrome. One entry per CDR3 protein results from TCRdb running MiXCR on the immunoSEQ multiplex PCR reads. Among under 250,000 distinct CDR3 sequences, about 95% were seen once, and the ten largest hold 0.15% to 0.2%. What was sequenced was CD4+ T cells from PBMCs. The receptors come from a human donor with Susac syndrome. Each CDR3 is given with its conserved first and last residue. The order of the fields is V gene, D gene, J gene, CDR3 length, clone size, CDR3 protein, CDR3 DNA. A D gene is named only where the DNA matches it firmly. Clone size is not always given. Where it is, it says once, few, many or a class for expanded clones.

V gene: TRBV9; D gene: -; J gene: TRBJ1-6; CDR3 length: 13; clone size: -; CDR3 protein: CASSVATGSPLHF; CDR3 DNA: TGTGCCAGCAGCGTAGCTACGGGGTCACCCCTCCACTTT
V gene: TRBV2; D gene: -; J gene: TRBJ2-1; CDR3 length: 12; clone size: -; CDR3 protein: CASSLRGDEQFF; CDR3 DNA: TGTGCCAGCTCCCTCAGGGGGGATGAGCAGTTCTTC
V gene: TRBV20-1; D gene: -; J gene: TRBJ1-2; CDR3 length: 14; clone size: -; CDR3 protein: CSAEPQGALYGYTF; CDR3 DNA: TGCAGTGCCGAGCCACAGGGTGCTCTCTATGGCTACACCTTC
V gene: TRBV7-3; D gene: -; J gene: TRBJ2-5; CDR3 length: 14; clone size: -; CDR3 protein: CASSFTGQEETQYF; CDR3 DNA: TGTGCCAGCAGCTTTACAGGGCAGGAAGAGACCCAGTACTTC
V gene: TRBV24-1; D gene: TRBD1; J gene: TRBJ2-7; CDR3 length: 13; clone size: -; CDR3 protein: CATSESGTGEQYF; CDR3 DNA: TGTGCCACCAGTGAGTCCGGGACAGGTGAGCAGTACTTC
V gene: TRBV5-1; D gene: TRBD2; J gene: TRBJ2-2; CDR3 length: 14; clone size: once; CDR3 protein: CASWAGGDTGELFF; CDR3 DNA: TGCGCCTCCTGGGCCGGGGGGGACACCGGGGAGCTGTTTTTT
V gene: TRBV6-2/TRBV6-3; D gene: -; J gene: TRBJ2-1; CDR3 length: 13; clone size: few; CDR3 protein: CASSLTGYNEQFF; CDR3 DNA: TGTGCCAGCAGTTTGACAGGATACAATGAGCAGTTCTTC
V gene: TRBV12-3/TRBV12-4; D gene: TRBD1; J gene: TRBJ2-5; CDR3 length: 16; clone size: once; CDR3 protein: CASSPSRQGVQETQYF; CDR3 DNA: TGTGCCAGCAGTCCTTCCAGACAGGGCGTCCAAGAGACCCAGTACTTC
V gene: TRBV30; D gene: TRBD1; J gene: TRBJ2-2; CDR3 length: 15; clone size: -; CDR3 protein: CAWSADRGRTGELFF; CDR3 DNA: TGTGCCTGGAGTGCCGACAGGGGACGCACCGGGGAGCTGTTTTTT
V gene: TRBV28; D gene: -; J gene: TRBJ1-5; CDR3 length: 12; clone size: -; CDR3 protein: CASSFSSQPQHF; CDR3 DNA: TGTGCCAGCAGTTTCTCCAGCCAGCCCCAGCATTTT
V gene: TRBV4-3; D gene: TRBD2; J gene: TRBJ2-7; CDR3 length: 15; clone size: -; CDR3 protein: CASSSLAGSEYEQYF; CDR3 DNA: TGCGCCAGCAGCTCCCTAGCGGGGAGTGAATACGAGCAGTACTTC
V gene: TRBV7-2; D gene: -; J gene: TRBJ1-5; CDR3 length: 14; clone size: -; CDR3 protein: CASSVQGPNQPQHF; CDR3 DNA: TGTGCCAGCAGCGTTCAGGGGCCAAATCAGCCCCAGCATTTT
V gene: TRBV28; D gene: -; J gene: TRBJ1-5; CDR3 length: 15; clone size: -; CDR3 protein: CASSLRTRGNQPQHF; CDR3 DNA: TGTGCCAGCAGTCTACGGACTAGGGGCAATCAGCCCCAGCATTTT
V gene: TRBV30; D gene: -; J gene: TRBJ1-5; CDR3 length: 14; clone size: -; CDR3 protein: CAWSLGSSLEPQHF; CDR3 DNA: TGTGCCTGGAGTCTGGGCAGCTCCTTAGAGCCCCAGCATTTT
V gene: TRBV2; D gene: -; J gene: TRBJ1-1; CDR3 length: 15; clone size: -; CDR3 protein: CASSEYGWGNTEAFF; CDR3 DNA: TGTGCCAGCAGTGAATATGGGTGGGGGAACACTGAAGCTTTCTTT
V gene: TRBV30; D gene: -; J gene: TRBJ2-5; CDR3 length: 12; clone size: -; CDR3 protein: CAWDRGEETQYF; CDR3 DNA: TGTGCCTGGGATAGAGGGGAAGAGACCCAGTACTTC
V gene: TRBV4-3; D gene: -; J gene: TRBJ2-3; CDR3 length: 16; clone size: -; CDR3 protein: CASSQGNRETADTQYF; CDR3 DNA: TGCGCCAGCAGCCAAGGAAACAGGGAAACCGCAGATACGCAGTATTTT
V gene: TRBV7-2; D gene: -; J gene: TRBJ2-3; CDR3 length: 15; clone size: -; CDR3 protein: CASSLALVMTDTQYF; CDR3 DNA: TGTGCCAGCAGCTTAGCACTGGTGATGACAGATACGCAGTATTTT
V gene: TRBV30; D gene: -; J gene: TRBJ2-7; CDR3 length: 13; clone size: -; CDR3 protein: CALSGDTPYEQYF; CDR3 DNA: TGTGCTCTGTCAGGGGACACCCCCTACGAGCAGTACTTC
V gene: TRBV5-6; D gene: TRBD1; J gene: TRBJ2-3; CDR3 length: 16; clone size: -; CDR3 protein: CASSPGRTGVGDTQYF; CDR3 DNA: TGTGCCAGCAGCCCGGGCCGGACAGGGGTGGGAGATACGCAGTATTTT
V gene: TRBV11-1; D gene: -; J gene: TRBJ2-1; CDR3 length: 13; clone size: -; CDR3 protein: CASSLLRDNEQFF; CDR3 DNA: TGTGCCAGCAGCTTGTTACGGGACAATGAGCAGTTCTTC
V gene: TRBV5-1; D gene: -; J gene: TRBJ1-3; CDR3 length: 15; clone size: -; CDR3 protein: CASSPNTYSGNTIYF; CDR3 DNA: TGCGCCAGCAGCCCCAATACTTACTCTGGAAACACCATATATTTT
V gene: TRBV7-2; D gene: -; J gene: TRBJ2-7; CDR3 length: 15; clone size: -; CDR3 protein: CASSLGPASSYEQYF; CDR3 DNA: TGTGCCAGCAGCTTAGGCCCCGCGAGCTCCTACGAGCAGTACTTC
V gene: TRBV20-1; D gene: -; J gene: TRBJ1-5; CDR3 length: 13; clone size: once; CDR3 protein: CSASQELNQPQHF; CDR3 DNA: TGCAGTGCTAGCCAAGAGCTCAATCAGCCCCAGCATTTT
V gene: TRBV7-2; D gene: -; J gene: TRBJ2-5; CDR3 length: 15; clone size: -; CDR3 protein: CASSPHGGGQETQYF; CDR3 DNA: TGTGCCAGCAGTCCCCACGGGGGCGGCCAAGAGACCCAGTACTTC
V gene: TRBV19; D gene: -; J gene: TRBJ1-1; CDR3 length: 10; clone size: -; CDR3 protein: CASSGAEAFF; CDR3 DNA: TGTGCCAGTAGCGGGGCTGAAGCTTTCTTT
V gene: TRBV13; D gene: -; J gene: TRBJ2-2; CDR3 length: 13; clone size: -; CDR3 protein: CASSLGRTGELFF; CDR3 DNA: TGTGCCAGCAGCTTAGGCCGCACCGGGGAGCTGTTTTTT
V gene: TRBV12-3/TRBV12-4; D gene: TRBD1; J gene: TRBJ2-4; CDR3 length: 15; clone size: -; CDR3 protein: CASSFTGDAKNIQYF; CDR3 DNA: TGTGCCAGCAGTTTCACAGGGGATGCCAAAAACATTCAGTACTTC
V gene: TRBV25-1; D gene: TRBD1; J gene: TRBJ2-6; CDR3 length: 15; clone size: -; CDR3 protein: CASSESGGDGNVLTF; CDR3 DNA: TGTGCCAGCAGTGAATCAGGGGGAGATGGCAACGTCCTGACTTTC